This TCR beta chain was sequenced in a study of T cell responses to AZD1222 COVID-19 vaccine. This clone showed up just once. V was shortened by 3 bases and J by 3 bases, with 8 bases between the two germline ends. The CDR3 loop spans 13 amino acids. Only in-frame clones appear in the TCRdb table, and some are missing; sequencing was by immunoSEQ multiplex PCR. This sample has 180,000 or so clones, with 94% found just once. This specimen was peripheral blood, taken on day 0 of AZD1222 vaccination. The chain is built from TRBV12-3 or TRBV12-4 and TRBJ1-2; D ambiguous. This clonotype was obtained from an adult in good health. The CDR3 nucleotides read TGTGCCAGCAGTTTCAGTGTGGACTATGGCTACACCTTC. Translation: CASSFSVDYGYTF.